These T cell receptor beta chains were read from a single sample in a study of T cell responses to AZD1222 COVID-19 vaccine. This table comes from immunoSEQ multiplex PCR, and its TCRdb copy is limited to in-frame clones, with some not included. This repertoire shows approximately 180,000 clones, approximately 90% found once; its top ten account for 3.6%. The input for sequencing was peripheral blood, taken 28 days after the second dose of the MenACWY control vaccine. These receptors all stem from an adult who received the MenACWY meningococcal vaccine as a control. Both conserved end residues are part of each CDR3. A D gene is named only where the DNA matches it firmly. Size values are once, few and many counts, or a class for expanded clones, and some rows have none.

abundance	v_gene	j_gene	d_gene	CDR3nt	CDR3aa
.	TRBV19	TRBJ1-2	.	TGTGCCAGTCGGACTGGGGGGGTCGTCGCCTATGGCTACACCTTC	CASRTGGVVAYGYTF
few	TRBV28	TRBJ1-2	.	TGTGCCAGCAGCTCCGTCCAGTACTATGGCTACACCTTC	CASSSVQYYGYTF
.	TRBV19	TRBJ2-3	TRBD1	TGTGCCAGTAGTCTAGACCGGGACAGGGGGCGGGATACGCAGTATTTT	CASSLDRDRGRDTQYF
.	TRBV11-2	TRBJ1-2	.	TGTGCCAGCAGCCCGCGACCCGGAGGCAATGGCTACACCTTC	CASSPRPGGNGYTF
once	TRBV4-1	TRBJ2-7	TRBD1	TGCGCCAGCAGCCAAGGCAGGACAGGGGCCTACGAGCAGTACTTC	CASSQGRTGAYEQYF
.	TRBV7-2	TRBJ2-7	.	TGTGCCAGCAGCTTAGCGGGGGCCCGAACCTACGAGCAGTACTTC	CASSLAGARTYEQYF
.	TRBV28	TRBJ2-3	.	TGTGCCAGCAAATGGGCGGGAAGTTGGGCAGATACGCAGTATTTT	CASKWAGSWADTQYF
.	TRBV28	TRBJ2-2	.	TGTGCCAGCATCGCAGGGGGACTGAACACCGGGGAGCTGTTTTTT	CASIAGGLNTGELFF
.	TRBV2	TRBJ2-2	TRBD1	TGTGCCAGCAGTAGGACAGGGTCGAACACCGGGGAGCTGTTTTTT	CASSRTGSNTGELFF
.	TRBV30	TRBJ1-5	.	TGTGCCTGGAGTCAGGGAAACAATCAGCCCCAGCATTTT	CAWSQGNNQPQHF
.	TRBV27	TRBJ1-2	.	TGTGCCAGCAGTTTATCGGGCCTAGGAAGGGGCTACACCTTC	CASSLSGLGRGYTF
.	TRBV6-5	TRBJ2-5	.	TGTGCCAGCAGTTACGTGGATAGGGAGACCCAGTACTTC	CASSYVDRETQYF
.	TRBV7-2	TRBJ1-5	.	TGTGCCAGCACGGCAGGCCCGTCGCCCCAGCATTTT	CASTAGPSPQHF
.	TRBV28	TRBJ2-7	TRBD1	TGTGCCACGAGGATCGGACAGGGCTCCAACGAGCAGTACTTC	CATRIGQGSNEQYF
.	TRBV5-1	TRBJ1-2	TRBD1	TGCGCCAGCAGCTCCGCCGGGACAGGGGCTAGCGGCTACACCTTC	CASSSAGTGASGYTF
.	TRBV27	TRBJ2-7	.	TGTGCCAGCAGTCTTTCTAGCGCGCCCTACGAGCAGTACTTC	CASSLSSAPYEQYF
.	TRBV11-3	TRBJ1-2	TRBD1	TGTGCCAGCAGCGTAGGGGACAGCCATGGCTACACCTTC	CASSVGDSHGYTF
.	TRBV6-2/TRBV6-3	TRBJ2-4	.	TGTGCCAGCAGTTCCCGAGGACAGCTAGCCAAAAACATTCAGTACTTC	CASSSRGQLAKNIQYF
.	TRBV19	TRBJ1-1	.	TGTGCCAGTAGTATACTGGGAATCGAGGGGAACACTGAAGCTTTCTTT	CASSILGIEGNTEAFF
.	TRBV7-3	TRBJ2-1	TRBD2	TGTGCCAGCAGCTTTGGCGCGGGAGGGCAGAGTGAGCAGTTCTTC	CASSFGAGGQSEQFF
.	TRBV6-5	TRBJ2-7	.	TGTGCCAGCGAGAAGTTCTCCTACGAGCAGTACTTC	CASEKFSYEQYF
.	TRBV21-1	TRBJ2-2	.	TGTGCCAGCAGCAAAGGGGGAGAACTAGGCACCGGGGAGCTGTTTTTT	CASSKGGELGTGELFF
.	TRBV5-6	TRBJ2-7	.	TGTGCCAGCAGCTCCCCAGGGACAACGGACTACGAGCAGTACTTC	CASSSPGTTDYEQYF
.	TRBV23-1	TRBJ1-4	.	TGCGCCAGCAGTCTCAGGACCGCAACTAATGAAAAACTGTTTTTT	CASSLRTATNEKLFF
.	TRBV19	TRBJ2-3	.	TGTGCCAGTAGGAGCAGGCGCACAGATACGCAGTATTTT	CASRSRRTDTQYF
once	TRBV19	TRBJ2-1	TRBD2	TGTGCCAGTAGTATAGGAACGGGAGGGGGTGAGCAGTTCTTC	CASSIGTGGGEQFF
.	TRBV28	TRBJ1-2	.	TGTGCCAGCAGAAAACAGGGTACTACTAACTATGGCTACACCTTC	CASRKQGTTNYGYTF
.	TRBV7-2	TRBJ1-4	.	TGTGCCAGCAGCTTAGTAGGTGCCCCCCTGTTGGATGAAAAACTGTTTTTT	CASSLVGAPLLDEKLFF
.	TRBV5-5	TRBJ1-1	.	TGTGCCAGCAGCCCATTGGGCACTGAAGCTTTCTTT	CASSPLGTEAFF
.	TRBV14	TRBJ2-7	.	TGTGCCAGCAGCCAAGGTTGGGAGGGGGAATTTCTAACGTACGAGCAGTACTTC	CASSQGWEGEFLTYEQYF
.	TRBV12-3/TRBV12-4	TRBJ1-1	.	TGTGCCAGCAGTTACTCGACAGGTAAAGCTTTCTTT	CASSYSTGKAFF
.	TRBV10-1	TRBJ1-1	.	TGCGCCAGCAGTCTCGACCGGAACACTGAAGCTTTCTTT	CASSLDRNTEAFF
.	TRBV19	TRBJ1-1	TRBD1	TGTGCCAGTAGTATAGGGGACAGGGGTTATGAAGCTTTCTTT	CASSIGDRGYEAFF
.	TRBV19	TRBJ1-1	TRBD1	TGTGCCAGTAGTATTCAGGGGGAGAACACTGAAGCTTTCTTT	CASSIQGENTEAFF
.	TRBV12-3/TRBV12-4	TRBJ1-5	.	TGTGCCAGCAGTTTCGGAAGCAATCAGCCCCAGCATTTT	CASSFGSNQPQHF
.	TRBV15	TRBJ1-2	.	TGTGCCACCAGCAGGAGAGACAGCGGCTATGGCTACACCTTC	CATSRRDSGYGYTF
.	TRBV27	TRBJ2-7	.	TGTGCCAGCAGTTTTGGCAGGAAAACCTACGAGCAGTACTTC	CASSFGRKTYEQYF
.	TRBV30	TRBJ1-3	TRBD1	TGTGCCTGGAGGCGACCAGGGGGAGGAAACACCATATATTTT	CAWRRPGGGNTIYF
.	TRBV3-1/TRBV3-2	TRBJ1-6	.	TGTGCCAGCAGCCAAAACGAGTCACCCCTCCACTTT	CASSQNESPLHF
.	TRBV19	TRBJ2-3	TRBD2	TGTGCCAGTAGCCTACTAGCGGGAGGGCCCGGTACGCAGTATTTT	CASSLLAGGPGTQYF
.	TRBV6-1	TRBJ1-5	.	TGTGCCAGCAGTGAAGCGGGACTGATCAATCAGCCCCAGCATTTT	CASSEAGLINQPQHF